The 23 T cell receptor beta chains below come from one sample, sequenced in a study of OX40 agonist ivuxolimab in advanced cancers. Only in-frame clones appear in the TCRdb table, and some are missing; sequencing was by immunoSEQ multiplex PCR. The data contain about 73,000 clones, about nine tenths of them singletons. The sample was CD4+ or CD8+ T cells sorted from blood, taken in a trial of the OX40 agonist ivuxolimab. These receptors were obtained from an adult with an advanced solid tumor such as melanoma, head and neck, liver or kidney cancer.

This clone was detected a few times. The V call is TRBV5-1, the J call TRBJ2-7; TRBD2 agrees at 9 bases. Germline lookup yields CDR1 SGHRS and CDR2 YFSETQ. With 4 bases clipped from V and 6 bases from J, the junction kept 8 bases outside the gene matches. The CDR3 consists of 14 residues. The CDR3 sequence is CASSLRAGGLEQYF. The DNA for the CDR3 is TGCGCCAGCAGCCTTAGAGCGGGAGGTCTCGAGCAGTACTTC.

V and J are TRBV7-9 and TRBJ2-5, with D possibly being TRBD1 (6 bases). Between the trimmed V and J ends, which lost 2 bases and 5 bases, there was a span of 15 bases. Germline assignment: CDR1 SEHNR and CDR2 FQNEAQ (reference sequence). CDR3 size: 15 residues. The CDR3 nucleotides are TGTGCCAGCAGCTTACCGGAGACAGGTGCTGAGACCCAGTACTTC. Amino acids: CASSLPETGAETQYF.

The CDR3 loop is CSAGQPNQPQHF. CDR3 in DNA: TGCAGCGCAGGACAGCCGAATCAGCCCCAGCATTTT. V usage is TRBV29-1 and J usage is TRBJ1-5; perhaps TRBD1 as D (6 bases). Germline CDR1 and CDR2: SQVTM and ANQGSEA. The length of the CDR3 is 12 residues. Between the trimmed V and J ends, which lost 7 bases and 4 bases, there was a span of 11 bases.

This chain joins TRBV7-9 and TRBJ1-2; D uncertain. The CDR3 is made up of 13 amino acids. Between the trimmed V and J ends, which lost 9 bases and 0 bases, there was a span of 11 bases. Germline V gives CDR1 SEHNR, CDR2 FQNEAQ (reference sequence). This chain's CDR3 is CASVEAANYGYTF. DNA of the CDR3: TGTGCCAGTGTGGAGGCAGCTAACTATGGCTACACCTTC.

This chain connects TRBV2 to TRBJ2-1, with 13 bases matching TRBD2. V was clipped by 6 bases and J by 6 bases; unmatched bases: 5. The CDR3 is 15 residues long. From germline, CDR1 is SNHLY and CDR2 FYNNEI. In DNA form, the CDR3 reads TGTGCCAGCAGCAACGGACTAGCGGGAGCCAATGAGCAGTTCTTC. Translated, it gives CASSNGLAGANEQFF.

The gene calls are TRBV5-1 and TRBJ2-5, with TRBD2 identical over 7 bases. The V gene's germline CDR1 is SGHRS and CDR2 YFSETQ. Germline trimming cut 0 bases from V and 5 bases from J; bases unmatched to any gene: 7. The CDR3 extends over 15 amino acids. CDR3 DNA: TGCGCCAGCAGCTTGGGGGTTCTAGCGGAGGAGACCCAGTACTTC. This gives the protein CASSLGVLAEETQYF.

The CDR3 DNA follows: TGTGCCAGCTCACCACCGGCGGGAGGTGGATCTGAGCAGTTCTTC. Residues: CASSPPAGGGSEQFF. The V and J genes are TRBV18 and TRBJ2-1; 8 bases match TRBD2. Trimming cost V 0 bases and J 9 bases; bases outside gene matches: 7. The CDR3 has 15 residues. Per the germline V gene, CDR1 is KGHSH and CDR2 is LQKENI.

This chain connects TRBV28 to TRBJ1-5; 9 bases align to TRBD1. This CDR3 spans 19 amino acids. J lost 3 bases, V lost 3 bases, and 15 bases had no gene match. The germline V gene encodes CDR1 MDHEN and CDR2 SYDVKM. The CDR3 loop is CASSFPQSSGQGSNQPQHF. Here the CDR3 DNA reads TGTGCCAGCAGTTTCCCACAAAGTTCTGGACAGGGGTCCAATCAGCCCCAGCATTTT. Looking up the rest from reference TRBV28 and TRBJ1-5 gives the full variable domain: DVKVTQSSRYLVKRTGEKVFLECVQDMDHENMFWYRQDPGLGLRLIYFSYDVKMKEKGDIPEGYSVSREKKERFSLILESASTNQTSMYLCASSFPQSSGQGSNQPQHFGDGTRLSIL.

The DNA for the CDR3 is TGCGCCAGCAGCATGGACTACTACAATGAGCAGTTCTTC. Protein sequence: CASSMDYYNEQFF. The chain is built from TRBV5-1 and TRBJ2-1, with D possibly being TRBD2 (6 bases). The CDR3 covers 13 residues. Germline CDR1 is SGHRS and CDR2 is YFSETQ. The V end lost 4 bases, the J end lost 3 bases, and 8 bases lay between the germline ends.

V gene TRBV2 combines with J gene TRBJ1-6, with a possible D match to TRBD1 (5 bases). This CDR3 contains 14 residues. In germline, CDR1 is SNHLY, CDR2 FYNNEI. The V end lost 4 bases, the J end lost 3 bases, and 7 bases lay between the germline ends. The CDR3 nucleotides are TGTGCCAGCAGTGCAGGGAACTATAATTCACCCCTCCACTTT. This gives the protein CASSAGNYNSPLHF.

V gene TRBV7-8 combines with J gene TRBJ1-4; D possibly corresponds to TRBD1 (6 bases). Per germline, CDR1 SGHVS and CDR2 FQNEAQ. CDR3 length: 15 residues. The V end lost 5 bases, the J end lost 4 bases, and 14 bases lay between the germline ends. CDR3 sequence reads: CASSKRGSGNEKLFF. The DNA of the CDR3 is TGTGCCAGCAGCAAGAGGGGGTCGGGTAATGAAAAACTGTTTTTT.

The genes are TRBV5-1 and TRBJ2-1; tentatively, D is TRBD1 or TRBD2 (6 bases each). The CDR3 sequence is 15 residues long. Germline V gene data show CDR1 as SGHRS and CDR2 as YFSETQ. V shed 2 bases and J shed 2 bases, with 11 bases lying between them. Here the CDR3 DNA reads TGCGCCAGCAGCTTAATAGGGGGGACCTACAATGAGCAGTTCTTC. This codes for CASSLIGGTYNEQFF.

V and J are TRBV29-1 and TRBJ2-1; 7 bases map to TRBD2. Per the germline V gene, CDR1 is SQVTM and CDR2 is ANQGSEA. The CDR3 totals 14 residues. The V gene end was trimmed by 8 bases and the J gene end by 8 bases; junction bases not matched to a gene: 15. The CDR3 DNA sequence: TGCAGCCTATCCCGGGGAGGGCGGGGATATGAGCAGTTCTTC. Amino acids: CSLSRGGRGYEQFF.

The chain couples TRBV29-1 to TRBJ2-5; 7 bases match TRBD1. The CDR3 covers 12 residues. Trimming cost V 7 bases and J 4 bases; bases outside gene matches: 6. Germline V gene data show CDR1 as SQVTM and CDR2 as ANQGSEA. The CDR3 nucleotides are TGCAGCGCAAGACAGGGAAGAGAGACCCAGTACTTC. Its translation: CSARQGRETQYF.

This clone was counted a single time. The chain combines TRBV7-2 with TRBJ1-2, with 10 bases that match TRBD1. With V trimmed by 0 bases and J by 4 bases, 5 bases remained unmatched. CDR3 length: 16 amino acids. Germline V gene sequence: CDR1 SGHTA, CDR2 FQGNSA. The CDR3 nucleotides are TGTGCCAGCAGCTTAGCCGGGACAGGGGCGACCTATGGCTACACCTTC. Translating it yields CASSLAGTGATYGYTF.

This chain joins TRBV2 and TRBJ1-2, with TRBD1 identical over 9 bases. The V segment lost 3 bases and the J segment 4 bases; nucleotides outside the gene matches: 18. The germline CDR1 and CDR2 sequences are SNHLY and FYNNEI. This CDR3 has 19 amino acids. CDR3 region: CASSDGRRGTGQGLYGYTF. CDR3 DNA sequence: TGTGCCAGCAGTGATGGGAGAAGGGGGACAGGGCAAGGCCTCTATGGCTACACCTTC.

The CDR3 region has the DNA TGTGCCAGCAGCTTAGCGGGGGGGCCTAGCTACGAGCAGTACTTC. Amino acids: CASSLAGGPSYEQYF. This sequence joins TRBV7-2 and TRBJ2-7, with D possibly TRBD2 on 7 matching bases. V dropped 0 bases and J dropped 3 bases, with 12 bases sitting between them. CDR1 SGHTA and CDR2 FQGNSA come from the germline V gene. The CDR3 sequence is 15 residues long.

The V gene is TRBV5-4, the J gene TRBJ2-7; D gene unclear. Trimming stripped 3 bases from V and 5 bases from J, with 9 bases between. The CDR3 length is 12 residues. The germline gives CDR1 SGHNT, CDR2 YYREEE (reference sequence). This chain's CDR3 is CASSYGVDEQYF. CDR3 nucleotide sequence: TGTGCCAGCAGCTACGGAGTGGACGAGCAGTACTTC.

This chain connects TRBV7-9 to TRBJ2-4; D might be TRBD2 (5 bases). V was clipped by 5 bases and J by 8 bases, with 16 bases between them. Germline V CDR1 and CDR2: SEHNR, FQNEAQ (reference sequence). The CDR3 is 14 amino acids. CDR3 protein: CASSPDGVIDIQYF. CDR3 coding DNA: TGTGCCAGCAGCCCGGACGGGGTAATAGACATTCAGTACTTC.

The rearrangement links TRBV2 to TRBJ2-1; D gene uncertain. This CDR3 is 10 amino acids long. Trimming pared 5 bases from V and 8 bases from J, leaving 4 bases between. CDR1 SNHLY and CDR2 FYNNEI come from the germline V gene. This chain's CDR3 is CASSLYEQFF. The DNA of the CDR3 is TGTGCCAGCAGTCTGTATGAGCAGTTCTTC.

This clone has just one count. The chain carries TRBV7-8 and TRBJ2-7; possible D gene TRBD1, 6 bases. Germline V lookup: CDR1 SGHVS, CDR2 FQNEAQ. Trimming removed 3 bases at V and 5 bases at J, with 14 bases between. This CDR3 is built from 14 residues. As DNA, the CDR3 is TGTGCCAGCAGCTTGTCGCAGGGGTCTCACGAGCAGTACTTC. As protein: CASSLSQGSHEQYF.

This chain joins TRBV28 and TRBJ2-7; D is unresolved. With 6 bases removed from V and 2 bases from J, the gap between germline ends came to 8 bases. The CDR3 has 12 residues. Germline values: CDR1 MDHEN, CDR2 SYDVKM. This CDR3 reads CASRSYPYEQYF. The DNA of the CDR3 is TGTGCCAGCAGATCCTACCCCTACGAGCAGTACTTC.

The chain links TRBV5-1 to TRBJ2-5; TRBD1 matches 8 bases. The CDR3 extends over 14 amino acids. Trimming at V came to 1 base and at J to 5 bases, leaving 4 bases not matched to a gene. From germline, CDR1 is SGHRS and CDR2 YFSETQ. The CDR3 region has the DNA TGCGCCAGCAGCTTGTACGGACAGGGCGAGACCCAGTACTTC. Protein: CASSLYGQGETQYF.